This TCR beta chain originates from a study of T cells in localized non-small cell lung cancer. Study-wide results and limits: Blood T cell density predicted longer survival; adjacent-lung clonality, shorter. Among the top 100 tumor clones, a median about 60 appeared in adjacent lung.

Produced via immunoSEQ multiplex PCR; TCRdb's table is partial and in-frame only. The table lists fewer than 25,000 clones, approximately 88% of them singletons. Germline V gene sequence: CDR1 SGHNT, CDR2 YYREEE (reference sequence). Trimming took 4 bases from V and 4 from J; bases not matched to a gene: 12. CDR3 length: 16 residues. Comment on this clone: Its antigen is still unknown.

The V call is TRBV5-4, the J call TRBJ1-2, with 8 bases lining up with TRBD1. The sequencing here drew on peripheral blood, taken before any cancer treatment. This receptor was obtained from a male donor at least 60 years old with stage I lung adenocarcinoma. The CDR3 nucleotides read TGTGCCAGCAGCCTCCAAGGACGGACAGGGTTCTATGGCTACACCTTC. It yields the protein CASSLQGRTGFYGYTF.